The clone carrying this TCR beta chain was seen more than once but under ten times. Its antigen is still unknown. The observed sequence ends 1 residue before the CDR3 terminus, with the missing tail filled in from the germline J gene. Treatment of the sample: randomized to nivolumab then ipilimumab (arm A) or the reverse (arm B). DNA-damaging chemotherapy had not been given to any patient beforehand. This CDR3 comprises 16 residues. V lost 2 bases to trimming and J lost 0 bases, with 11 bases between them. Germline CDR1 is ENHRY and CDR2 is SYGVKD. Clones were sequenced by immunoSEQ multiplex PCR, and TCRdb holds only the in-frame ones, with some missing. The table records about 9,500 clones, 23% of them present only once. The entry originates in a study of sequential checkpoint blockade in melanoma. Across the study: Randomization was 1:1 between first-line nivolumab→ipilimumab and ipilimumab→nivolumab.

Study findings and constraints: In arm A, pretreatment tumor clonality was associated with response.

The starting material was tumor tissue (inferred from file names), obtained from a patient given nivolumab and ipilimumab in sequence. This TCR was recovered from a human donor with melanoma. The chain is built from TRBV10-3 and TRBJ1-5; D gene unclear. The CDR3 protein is CAISETWVDSNQPQHF. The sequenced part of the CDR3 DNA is TGTGCCATCAGTGAGACTTGGGTAGATAGCAATCAGCCCCAGCAT.